This TCR beta chain is from a study of blood T cell repertoires in COVID-19. Study information: Sources were T cells, B-cell-depleted T cells, or PBMCs; the material itself was cDNA or gDNA.

As processed by the authors: Reference gene primer amplification yielded estimated nucleated cell counts. Using immunoSEQ multiplex PCR, the repertoire was profiled, and TCRdb retains in-frame clones only, with some absent. Clone size and V and J calls were adopted from that table, with D and trimming inferred from the DNA. The sample has a few hundred thousand clones; almost 85% are singletons. Germline trimming cut 7 bases from V and 7 bases from J; bases unmatched to any gene: 11. The CDR3 is 15 residues long. The cohort comprised adults aged 18 to 89 years residing in some 24 US areas. Self-reported history from a screening survey and questionnaire set each donor's cohort.

Material: PBMCs or T cells enriched from blood (not recorded which). This sequence joins TRBV5-3 and TRBJ1-6, with 7 bases lining up with TRBD1. TRBV5-3 falls under the ORF class, with uncertain function. The sequence came from a man aged 35 to 55 who had recovered from COVID-19. CDR3 sequence (DNA): TGTGCCAGAGTCGGGACAGCCAAAGGGAATTCACCCCTCCACTTT. Protein sequence: CARVGTAKGNSPLHF.